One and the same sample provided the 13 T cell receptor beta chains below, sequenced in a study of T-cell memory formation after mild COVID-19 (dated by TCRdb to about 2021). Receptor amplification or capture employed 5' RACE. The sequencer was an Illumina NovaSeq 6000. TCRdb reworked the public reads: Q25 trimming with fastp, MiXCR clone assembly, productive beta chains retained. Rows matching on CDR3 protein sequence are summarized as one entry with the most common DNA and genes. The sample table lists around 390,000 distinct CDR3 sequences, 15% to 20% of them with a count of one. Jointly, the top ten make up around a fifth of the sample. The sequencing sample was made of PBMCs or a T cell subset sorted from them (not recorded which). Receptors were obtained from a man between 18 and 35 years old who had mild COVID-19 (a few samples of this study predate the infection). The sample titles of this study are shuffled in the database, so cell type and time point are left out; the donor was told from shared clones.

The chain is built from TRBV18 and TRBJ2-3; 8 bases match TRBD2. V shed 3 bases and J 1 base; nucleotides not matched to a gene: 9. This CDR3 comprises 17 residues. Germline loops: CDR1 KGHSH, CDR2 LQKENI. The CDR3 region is CASSPPAGGGGTDTQYF. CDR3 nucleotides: TGTGCCAGCTCACCCCCGGCGGGGGGAGGGGGCACAGATACGCAGTATTTT. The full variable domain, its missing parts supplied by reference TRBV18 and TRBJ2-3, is NAGVMQNPRHLVRRRGQEARLRCSPMKGHSHVYWYRQLPEEGLKFMVYLQKENIIDESGMPKERFSAEFPKEGPSILRIQQVVRGDSAAYFCASSPPAGGGGTDTQYFGPGTRLTVL.

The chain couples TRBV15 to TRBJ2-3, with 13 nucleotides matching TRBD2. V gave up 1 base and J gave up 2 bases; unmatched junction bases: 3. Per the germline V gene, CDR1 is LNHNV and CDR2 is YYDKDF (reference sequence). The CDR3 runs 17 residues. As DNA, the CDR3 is TGTGCCACCAGCAGAGCGGGGACTAGCGGGGCCACAGATACGCAGTATTTT. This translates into CATSRAGTSGATDTQYF.

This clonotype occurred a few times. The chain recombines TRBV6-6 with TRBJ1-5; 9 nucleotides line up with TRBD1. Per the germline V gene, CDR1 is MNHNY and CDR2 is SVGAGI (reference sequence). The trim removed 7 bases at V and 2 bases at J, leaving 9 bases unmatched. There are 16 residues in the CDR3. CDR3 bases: TGTGCCAGCAAGAGGTTACAGGGGGCTGGCAATCAGCCCCAGCATTTT. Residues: CASKRLQGAGNQPQHF.

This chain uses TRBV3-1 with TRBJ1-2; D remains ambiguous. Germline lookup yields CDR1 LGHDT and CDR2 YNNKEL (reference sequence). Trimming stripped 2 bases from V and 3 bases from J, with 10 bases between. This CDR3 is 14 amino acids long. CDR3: CASSQLGVDYGYTF. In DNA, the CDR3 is TGTGCCAGCAGCCAATTAGGTGTTGACTATGGCTACACCTTC.

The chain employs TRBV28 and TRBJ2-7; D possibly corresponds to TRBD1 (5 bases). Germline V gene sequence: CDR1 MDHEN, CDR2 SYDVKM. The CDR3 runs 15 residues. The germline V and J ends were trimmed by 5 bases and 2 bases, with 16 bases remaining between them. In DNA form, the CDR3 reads TGTGCCAGCAGTCGGCGGATAACAGGTCCCTACGAGCAGTACGTC. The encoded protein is CASSRRITGPYEQYV.

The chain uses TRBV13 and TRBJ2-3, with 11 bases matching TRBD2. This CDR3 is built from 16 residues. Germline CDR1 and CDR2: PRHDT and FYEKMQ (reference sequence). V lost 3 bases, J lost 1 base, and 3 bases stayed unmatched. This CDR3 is CASSFTTSGGTDTQYF. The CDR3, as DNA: TGTGCCAGCAGCTTCACGACTAGCGGGGGCACAGATACGCAGTATTTT.

The CDR3 nucleotides read TGCGCCAGCAGCCAAGGATCGAATCTACCCTACGAGCAGTACTTC. Its translation: CASSQGSNLPYEQYF. The V and J genes are TRBV4-3 and TRBJ2-7, with D hard to call. Deletions cut 1 base from V and 2 bases from J, with 12 bases between. The germline V gene has CDR1 LGHNA and CDR2 YSLEER. This CDR3 region has 15 residues.

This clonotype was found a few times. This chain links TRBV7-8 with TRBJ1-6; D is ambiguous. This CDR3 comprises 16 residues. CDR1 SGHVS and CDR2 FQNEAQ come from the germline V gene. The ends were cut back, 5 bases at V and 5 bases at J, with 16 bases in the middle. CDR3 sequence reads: CASSLVLGGDNSPLHF. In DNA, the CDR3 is TGTGCCAGCAGCCTAGTTCTGGGTGGGGATAATTCACCCCTCCACTTT.

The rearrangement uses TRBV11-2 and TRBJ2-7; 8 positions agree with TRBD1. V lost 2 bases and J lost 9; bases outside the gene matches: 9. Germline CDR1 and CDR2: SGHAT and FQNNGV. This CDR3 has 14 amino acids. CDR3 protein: CASSLPGQAIGQYV. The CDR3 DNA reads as TGTGCCAGCAGCTTACCGGGACAGGCCATCGGGCAGTACGTC.

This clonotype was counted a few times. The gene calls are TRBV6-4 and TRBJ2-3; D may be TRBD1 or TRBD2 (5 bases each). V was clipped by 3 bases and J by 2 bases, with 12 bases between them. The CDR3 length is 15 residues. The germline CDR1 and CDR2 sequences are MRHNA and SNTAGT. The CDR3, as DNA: TGTGCCAGCAGTGATACGGGGACGGCCACAGATACGCAGTATTTT. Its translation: CASSDTGTATDTQYF.

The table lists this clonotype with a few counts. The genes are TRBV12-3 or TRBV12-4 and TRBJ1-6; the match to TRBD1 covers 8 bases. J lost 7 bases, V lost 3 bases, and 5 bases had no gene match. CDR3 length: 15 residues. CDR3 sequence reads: CASSFGQGPNSPLHF. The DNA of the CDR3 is TGTGCCAGCAGTTTCGGACAGGGCCCCAATTCACCCCTCCACTTT.

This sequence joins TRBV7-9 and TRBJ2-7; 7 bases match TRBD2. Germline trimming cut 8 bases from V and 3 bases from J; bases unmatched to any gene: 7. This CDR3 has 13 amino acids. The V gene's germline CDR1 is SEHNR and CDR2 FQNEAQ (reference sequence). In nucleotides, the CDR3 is TGTGCCAGCTCTATTGGGGGGGACTACGAGCAGTACTTC. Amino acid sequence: CASSIGGDYEQYF.

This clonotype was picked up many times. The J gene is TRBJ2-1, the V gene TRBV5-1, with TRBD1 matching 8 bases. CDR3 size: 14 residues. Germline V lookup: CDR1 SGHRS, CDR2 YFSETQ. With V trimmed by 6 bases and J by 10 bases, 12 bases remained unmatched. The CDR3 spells CASTSGQASLEQFF. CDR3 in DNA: TGCGCCAGCACCTCGGGACAGGCCTCCCTCGAGCAGTTCTTC.